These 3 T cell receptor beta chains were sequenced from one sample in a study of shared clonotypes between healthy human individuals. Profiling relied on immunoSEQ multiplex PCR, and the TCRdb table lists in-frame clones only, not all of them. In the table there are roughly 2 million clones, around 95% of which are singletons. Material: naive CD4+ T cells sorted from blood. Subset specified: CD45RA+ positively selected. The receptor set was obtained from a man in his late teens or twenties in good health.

The chain's CDR3 is CASSLVPGASEQFF. The CDR3 coding sequence is TGCGCCAGCAGCTTGGTCCCTGGGGCTAGTGAGCAGTTCTTC. The chain employs TRBV5-1 and TRBJ2-1; tentatively, D is TRBD1 (5 bases). The length of the CDR3 is 14 residues. Germline CDR1 SGHRS, CDR2 YFSETQ. The germline V and J ends were trimmed by 0 bases and 9 bases, with 13 bases remaining between them.

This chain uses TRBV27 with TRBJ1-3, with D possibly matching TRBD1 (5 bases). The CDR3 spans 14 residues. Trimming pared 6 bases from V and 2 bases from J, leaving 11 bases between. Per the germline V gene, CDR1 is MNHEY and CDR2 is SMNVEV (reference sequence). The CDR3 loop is CASSIRGPGNTIYF. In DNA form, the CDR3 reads TGTGCCAGCAGCATCCGGGGCCCTGGAAACACCATATATTTT.

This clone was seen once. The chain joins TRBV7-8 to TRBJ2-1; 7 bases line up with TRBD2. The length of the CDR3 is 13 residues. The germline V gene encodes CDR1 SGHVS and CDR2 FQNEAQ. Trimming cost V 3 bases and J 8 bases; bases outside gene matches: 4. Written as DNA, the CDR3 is TGTGCCAGCAGCTTGTCCGGGGGGTATGAGCAGTTCTTC. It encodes CASSLSGGYEQFF.